This TCR beta chain stems from a study of cytomegalovirus exposure and HLA in healthy donors. The V segment lost 3 bases and the J segment 7 bases; nucleotides outside the gene matches: 3. The CDR3 loop spans 14 amino acids. Germline CDR1 LNHDA, CDR2 SQIVND (reference sequence). The study ran its PCR with 60 Vbeta and 13 Jbeta primers. The assay was immunoSEQ multiplex PCR, and TCRdb's table has in-frame clones only and misses some. This repertoire shows 150,000 to 200,000 clones, approximately 85% found once; its top ten account for less than 0.85%. About this clone: Its antigen is unknown.

Although they were nominally healthy when sampled, donors likely had unrecorded immune exposures. Overall study results and limits: Owing to their indistinguishability, certain V segments, notably TRBV6-2 and TRBV6-3, were excluded. Most subjects' HLA-A and HLA-B alleles were reportedly predicted from TCR beta sequences.

This sequence joins TRBV19 and TRBJ1-6; 7 nucleotides line up with TRBD1. The clonotype was recovered from a woman aged 18-35 years in good health and CMV-seronegative. The sequenced material came from PBMCs. For the CDR3, the DNA is TGTGCCAGTAGTATCGGACAGGAGAATTCACCCCTCCACTTT. Translated, it gives CASSIGQENSPLHF.